The 2 T cell receptor beta chains presented below share a single source sample, sequenced in a study of CD8+ T cells in alopecia areata. The sequencing template was cDNA reverse transcribed from extracted RNA. Using immunoSEQ multiplex PCR, the repertoire was profiled, and TCRdb retains in-frame clones only, with some absent. In the table there are over 100,000 clones, about 50% of which are singletons. The treatment here: oral pan-JAK inhibitor, 5-10 mg twice daily. The source was CD4+ T cells sorted from blood, collected at week 4, from a patient treated with tofacitinib. These receptors were obtained from a human donor with alopecia areata.

The V and J genes are TRBV29-1 and TRBJ1-4, with D tentatively TRBD1 (6 bases). The CDR3 is made up of 13 amino acids. Germline CDR1 SQVTM, CDR2 ANQGSEA. V gave up 5 bases and J gave up 8 bases, with 15 bases separating them. CDR3 coding DNA: TGCAGCGTTAGCGGGGGCGGGCGCGAAAAACTGTTTTTT. This codes for CSVSGGGREKLFF.

This chain links TRBV29-1 with TRBJ2-3; D is perhaps TRBD2 (7 bases). Trimming took off 4 bases at V and 4 bases at J, with 12 bases between the two ends. This CDR3 spans 13 amino acids. Looked up from germline, CDR1 is SQVTM and CDR2 is ANQGSEA. This CDR3 reads CSVVAGAADTQYF. The DNA of the CDR3 is TGCAGCGTTGTCGCGGGGGCAGCAGATACGCAGTATTTT.